This T cell receptor (beta chain) was retrieved from a study of OX40 agonist ivuxolimab in advanced cancers. Turning to the study itself: Patients were infused with ivuxolimab every 2 weeks at 0.01 to 10 mg/kg.

The CDR3 length is 14 residues. V shed 5 bases, J shed 13 bases, and the junction held 8 bases outside the gene matches. Germline CDR1 and CDR2: MNHNY and SVGAGI (reference sequence). The assay was immunoSEQ multiplex PCR, and TCRdb's table has in-frame clones only and misses some. The sample includes some 28,000 clones, less than 95% of them seen just once. About this clone itself: Its antigen is still unknown.

Regarding the study as a whole: Among some nonresponders, normalized T-cell clonal expansion was also low.

Peripheral blood came from all dose cohorts at three timepoints. The clonotype originates from an adult with an advanced solid tumor such as melanoma, head and neck, liver or kidney cancer. The starting material was CD4+ or CD8+ T cells sorted from blood, obtained in a trial of the OX40 agonist ivuxolimab. The J gene is TRBJ2-1, the V gene TRBV6-6, with TRBD2 matching over 13 bases. CDR3 loop: CASSTPGLAGTQFF. DNA for the CDR3: TGTGCCAGCAGTACGCCGGGACTAGCGGGGACCCAGTTCTTC.